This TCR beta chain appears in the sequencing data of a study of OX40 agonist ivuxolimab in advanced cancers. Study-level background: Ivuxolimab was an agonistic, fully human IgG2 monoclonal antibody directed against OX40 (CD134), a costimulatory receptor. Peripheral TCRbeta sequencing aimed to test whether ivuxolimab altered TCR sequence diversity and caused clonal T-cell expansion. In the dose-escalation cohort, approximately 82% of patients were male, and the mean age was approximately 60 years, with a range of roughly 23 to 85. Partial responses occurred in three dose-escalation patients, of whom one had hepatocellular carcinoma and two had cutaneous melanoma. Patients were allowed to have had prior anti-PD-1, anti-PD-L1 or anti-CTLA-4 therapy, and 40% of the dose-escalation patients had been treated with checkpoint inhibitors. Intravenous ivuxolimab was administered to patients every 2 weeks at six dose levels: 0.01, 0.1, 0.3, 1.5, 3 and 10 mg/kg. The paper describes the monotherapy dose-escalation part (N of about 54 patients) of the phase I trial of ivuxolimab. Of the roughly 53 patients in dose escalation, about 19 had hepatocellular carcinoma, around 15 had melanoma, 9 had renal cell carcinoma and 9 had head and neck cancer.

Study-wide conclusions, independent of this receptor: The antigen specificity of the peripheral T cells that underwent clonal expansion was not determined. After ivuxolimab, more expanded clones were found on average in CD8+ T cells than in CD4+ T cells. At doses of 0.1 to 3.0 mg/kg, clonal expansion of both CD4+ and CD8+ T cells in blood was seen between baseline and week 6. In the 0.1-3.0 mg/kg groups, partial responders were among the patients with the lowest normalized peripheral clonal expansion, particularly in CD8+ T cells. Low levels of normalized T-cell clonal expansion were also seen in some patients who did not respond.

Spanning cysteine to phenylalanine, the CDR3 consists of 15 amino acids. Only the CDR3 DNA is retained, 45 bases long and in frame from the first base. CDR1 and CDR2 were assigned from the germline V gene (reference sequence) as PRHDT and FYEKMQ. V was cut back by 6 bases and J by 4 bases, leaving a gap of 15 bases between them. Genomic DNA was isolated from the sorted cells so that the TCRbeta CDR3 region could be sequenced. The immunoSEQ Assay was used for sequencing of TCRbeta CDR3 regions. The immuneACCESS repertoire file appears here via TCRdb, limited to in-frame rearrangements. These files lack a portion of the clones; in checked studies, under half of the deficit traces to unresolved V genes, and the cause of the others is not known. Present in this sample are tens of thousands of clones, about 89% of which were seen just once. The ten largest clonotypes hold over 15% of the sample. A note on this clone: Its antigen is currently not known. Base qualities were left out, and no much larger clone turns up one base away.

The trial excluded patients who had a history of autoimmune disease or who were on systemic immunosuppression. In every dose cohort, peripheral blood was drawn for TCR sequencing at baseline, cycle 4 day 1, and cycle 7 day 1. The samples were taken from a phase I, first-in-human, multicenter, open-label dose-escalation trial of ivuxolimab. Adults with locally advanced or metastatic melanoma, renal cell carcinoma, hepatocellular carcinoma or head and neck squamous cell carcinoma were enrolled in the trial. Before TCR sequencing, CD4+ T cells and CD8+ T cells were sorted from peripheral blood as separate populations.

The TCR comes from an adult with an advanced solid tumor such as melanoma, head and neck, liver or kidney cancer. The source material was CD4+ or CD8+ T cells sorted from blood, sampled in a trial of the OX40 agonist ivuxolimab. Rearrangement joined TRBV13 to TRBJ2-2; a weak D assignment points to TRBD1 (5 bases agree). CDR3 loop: CASSVTETLTGELFF. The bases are TGTGCCAGCAGTGTGACAGAGACTCTCACCGGGGAGCTGTTTTTT. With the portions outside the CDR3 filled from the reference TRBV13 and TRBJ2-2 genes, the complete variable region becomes AAGVIQSPRHLIKEKRETATLKCYPIPRHDTVYWYQQGPGQDPQFLISFYEKMQSDKGSIPDRFSAQQFSDYHSELNMSSLELGDSALYFCASSVTETLTGELFFGEGSRLTVL.